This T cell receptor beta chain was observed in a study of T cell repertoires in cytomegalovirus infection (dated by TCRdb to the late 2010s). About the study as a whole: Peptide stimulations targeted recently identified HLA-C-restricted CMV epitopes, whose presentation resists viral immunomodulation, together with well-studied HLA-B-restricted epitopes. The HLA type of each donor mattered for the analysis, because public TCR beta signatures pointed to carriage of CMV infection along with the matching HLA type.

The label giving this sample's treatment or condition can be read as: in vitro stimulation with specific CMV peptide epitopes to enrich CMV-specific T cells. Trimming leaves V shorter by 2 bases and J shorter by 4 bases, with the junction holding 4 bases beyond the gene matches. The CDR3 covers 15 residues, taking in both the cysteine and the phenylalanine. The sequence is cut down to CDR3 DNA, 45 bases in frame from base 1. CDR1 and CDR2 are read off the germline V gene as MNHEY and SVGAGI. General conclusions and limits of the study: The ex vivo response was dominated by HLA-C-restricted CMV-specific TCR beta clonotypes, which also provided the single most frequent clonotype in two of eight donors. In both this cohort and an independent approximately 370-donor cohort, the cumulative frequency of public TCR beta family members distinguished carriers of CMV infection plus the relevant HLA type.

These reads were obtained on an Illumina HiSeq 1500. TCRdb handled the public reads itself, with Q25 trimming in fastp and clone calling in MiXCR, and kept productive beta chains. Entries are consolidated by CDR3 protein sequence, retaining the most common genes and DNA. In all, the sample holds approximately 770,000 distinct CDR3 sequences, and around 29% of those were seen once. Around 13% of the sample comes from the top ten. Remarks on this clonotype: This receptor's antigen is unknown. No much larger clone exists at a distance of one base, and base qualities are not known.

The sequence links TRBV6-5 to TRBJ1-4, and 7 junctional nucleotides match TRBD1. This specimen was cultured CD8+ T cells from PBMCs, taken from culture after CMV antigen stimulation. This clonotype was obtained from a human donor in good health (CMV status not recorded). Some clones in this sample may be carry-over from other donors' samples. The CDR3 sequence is CASSYRGQFNEKLFF. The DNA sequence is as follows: TGTGCCAGCAGTTACCGGGGACAGTTTAATGAAAAACTGTTTTTT.